This T cell receptor (beta chain) is drawn from a study of shared clonotypes between healthy human individuals. As processed by the authors: Junction-only immunoSEQ sequences carried no quality scores, so filtering differed. The repertoire was sequenced with immunoSEQ multiplex PCR; TCRdb's copy has only in-frame clones and lacks some. V and J calls and clone size are given by that table; D and trimming were obtained from the DNA. The sample contains 2 million to 3 million clones, over 85% of which appear only once. Broader study findings: Among donors, the sharing of clonotypes was expected to be influenced by sequencing depth. For naive CD4 cells, roughly 5% of clonotypes were shared across a handful of donors. Generally, estimated richness proved larger in naive subsets than it did in memory subsets.

The CDR3 covers 19 residues. The germline V and J ends were trimmed by 7 bases and 4 bases, with 31 bases remaining between them. Germline values: CDR1 LNHDA, CDR2 SQIVND (reference sequence). Details on this clone: Its target is not known.

The chain has TRBV19 and TRBJ1-2; TRBD1 might be the D (6 bases). This clonotype was obtained from a man between 18 and 35 years old in good health. Some clones in this sample may be carry-over from other donors' samples. Sequenced: naive CD4+ T cells from PBMCs. Documented subset: CD45RA+ positively selected. In DNA form, the CDR3 reads TGTGCCAGTACTTACAAACCCAGGCCCCTGACAGGCGAGAGCTATGGCTACACCTTC. Translated: CASTYKPRPLTGESYGYTF.